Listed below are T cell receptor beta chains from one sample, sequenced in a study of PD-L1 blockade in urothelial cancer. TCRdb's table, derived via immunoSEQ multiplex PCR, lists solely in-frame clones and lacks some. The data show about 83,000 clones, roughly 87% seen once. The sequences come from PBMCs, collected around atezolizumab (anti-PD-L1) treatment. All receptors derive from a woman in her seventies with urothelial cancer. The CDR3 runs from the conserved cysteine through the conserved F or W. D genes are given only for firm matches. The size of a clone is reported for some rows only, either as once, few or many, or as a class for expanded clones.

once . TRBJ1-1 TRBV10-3 CAISPNLNTEAFF TGTGCCATCAGTCCGAACTTGAACACTGAAGCTTTCTTT
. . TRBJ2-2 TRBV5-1 CASRETGNTGELFF TGCGCCAGCAGAGAGACAGGGAACACCGGGGAGCTGTTTTTT
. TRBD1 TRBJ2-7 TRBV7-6 CASSLGGQGWYEQYF TGTGCCAGCAGCTTAGGGGGACAGGGGTGGTACGAGCAGTACTTC
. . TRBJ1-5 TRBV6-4 CASSDWVPRLGGFRGNQPQHF TGTGCCAGCAGTGACTGGGTCCCGAGGCTGGGGGGTTTTAGGGGCAATCAGCCCCAGCATTTT
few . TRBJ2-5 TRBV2 CASSDRDLETQYF TGTGCCAGCAGTGATCGCGATTTAGAGACCCAGTACTTC
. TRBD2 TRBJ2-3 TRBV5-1 CASSFVGLAGGLGTDTQYF TGCGCCAGCAGCTTCGTCGGACTAGCGGGGGGGCTGGGGACAGATACGCAGTATTTT
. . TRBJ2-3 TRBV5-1 CASSLAGGDTQYF TGCGCCAGCAGCTTGGCTGGGGGGGATACGCAGTATTTT
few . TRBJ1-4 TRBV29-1 CSVGGTTNEKLFF TGCAGCGTGGGGGGAACAACTAATGAAAAACTGTTTTTT
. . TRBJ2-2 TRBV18 CASSRAREVGELFF TGTGCCAGCTCACGGGCCAGGGAAGTCGGGGAGCTGTTTTTT
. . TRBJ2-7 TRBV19 CASSDRSGDEQYF TGTGCCAGCTCCGACAGGTCTGGGGACGAGCAGTACTTC
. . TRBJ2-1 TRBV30 CAWSVLPLNRDYNEQFF TGTGCCTGGAGTGTACTACCCCTCAACAGGGATTACAATGAGCAGTTCTTC
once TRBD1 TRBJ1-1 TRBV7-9 CASSKTGTENTEAFF TGTGCCAGCAGCAAAACCGGGACAGAGAACACTGAAGCTTTCTTT
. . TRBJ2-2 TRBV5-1 CASSGGNAYTGELFF TGCGCCAGCAGCGGAGGGAACGCGTACACCGGGGAGCTGTTTTTT
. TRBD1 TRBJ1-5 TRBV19 CASSPGQSGNQPQHF TGTGCCAGTAGTCCGGGACAGTCGGGCAATCAGCCCCAGCATTTT
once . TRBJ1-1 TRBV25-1 CASLRAGDTEAFF TGTGCCAGCCTGCGGGCGGGGGACACTGAAGCTTTCTTT
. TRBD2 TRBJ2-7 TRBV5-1 CASSLAGSLGTSGYEQYF TGCGCCAGCAGCTTGGCGGGGTCGCTGGGGACTAGCGGCTACGAGCAGTACTTC